This T cell receptor (beta chain) was sequenced in a study of blood T cell repertoires in COVID-19 (dated by TCRdb to 2020 to 2022). As for the study more broadly: Collaborator samples came from the United States, Italy and Spain and covered acute and convalescent phases of COVID-19. The material from the prospective study consisted of cDNA or gDNA derived from T cells, B-cell-depleted T cells, or PBMCs. Deeply sampled blood TCRbeta repertoires from subjects exposed to, actively infected with, or recovered from COVID-19 were included in the dataset. The repertoires were released in a freely available public database meant as a resource for research on the immune response to SARS-CoV-2. The samples were drawn from two sources: the first 160 participants of the ongoing ImmuneRACE study, and 1,254 subjects contributed by 6 global collaborators. Nearly every sample came with metadata listing a de-identified subject ID, COVID-19 status, age in years and sex. Where HLA class I and class II types were available, the types were taken from metadata supplied by the sample provider, not from assay-based typing. What the work shows at the level of the full study, not this receptor alone: The quantity of clinical and demographic metadata differed by source and by participant and was supplied without curation.

Collaborating institutions collected whole blood in K2EDTA tubes following their own protocols. For TCRbeta analysis, collaborators shipped samples in one of three forms: frozen whole blood, isolated PBMCs, or DNA extracted from either of those sample types. The immunoSEQ Assay, a bias-controlled multiplex PCR, was used to amplify TCRbeta CDR3 regions from genomic DNA. As for how the authors treated the data: The number of nucleated cells in each sample was estimated from the amplification of reference gene primers within the assay. To quantify the absolute abundance of each unique TCRbeta CDR3 rearrangement, sequence reads were collapsed and filtered. For each sample, productive Simpson clonality was calculated as the square root of Simpson's diversity index across productive rearrangements. Entries here come from immuneACCESS through TCRdb and include only in-frame sequences with V and J called. Some clones fail to appear in such tables; in the studies checked, an unresolved V gene covers under half of the shortfall, and the cause of the remainder is unknown. That table is the source of V, J and clone size, and D and trimming were worked out from the DNA. The sample yields approximately 230,000 clones; 82% were counted once. The ten largest clonotypes hold 4.5% to 5% of the sample.

For this chain, trimming is 10 bases at the V end and 6 bases at the J end, and the number of junction bases without a gene match is 5. Its CDR3 holds 13 amino acids, cysteine through phenylalanine. The sequence is cut down to CDR3 DNA, 39 bases in frame from base 1. The germline V gene gives CDR1 as MGHDK and CDR2 as SYGVNS. This clone occurred a few times. The antigen it recognizes is unknown. Qualities for individual bases were not recorded, and no much larger clone is one base off. The sequence links TRBV25-1 to TRBJ1-4; 10 middle bases align to TRBD1. The sequenced material came from peripheral blood. The receptor was derived from a woman over 75 with active or convalescent COVID-19. Read as DNA, the sequence is TGTGCCACCCCGGGACAGGGGTATGAAAAACTGTTTTTT. This encodes CATPGQGYEKLFF.